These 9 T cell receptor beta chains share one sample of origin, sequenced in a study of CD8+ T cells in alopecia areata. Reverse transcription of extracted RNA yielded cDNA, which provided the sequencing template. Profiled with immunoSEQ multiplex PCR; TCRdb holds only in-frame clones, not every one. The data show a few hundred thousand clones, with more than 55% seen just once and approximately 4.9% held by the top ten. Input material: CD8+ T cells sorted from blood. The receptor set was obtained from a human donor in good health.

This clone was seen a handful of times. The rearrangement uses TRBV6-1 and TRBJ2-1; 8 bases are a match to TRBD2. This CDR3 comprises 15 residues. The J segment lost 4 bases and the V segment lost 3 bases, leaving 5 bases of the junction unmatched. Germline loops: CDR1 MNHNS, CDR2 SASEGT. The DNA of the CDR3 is TGTGCCAGCAGTGACGGGGGGGGGACTTACAATGAGCAGTTCTTC. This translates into CASSDGGGTYNEQFF.

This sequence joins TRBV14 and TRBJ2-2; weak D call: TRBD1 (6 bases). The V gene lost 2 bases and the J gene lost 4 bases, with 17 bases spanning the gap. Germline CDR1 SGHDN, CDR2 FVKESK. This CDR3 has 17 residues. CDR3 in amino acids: CASSQRGSGALTGELFF. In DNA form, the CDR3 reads TGTGCCAGCAGCCAAAGGGGCTCAGGGGCGCTCACCGGGGAGCTGTTTTTT.

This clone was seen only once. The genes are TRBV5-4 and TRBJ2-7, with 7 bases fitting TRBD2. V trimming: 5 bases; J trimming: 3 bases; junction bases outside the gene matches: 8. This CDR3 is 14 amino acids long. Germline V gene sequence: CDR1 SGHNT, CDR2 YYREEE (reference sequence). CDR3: CASRLWGGVYEQYF. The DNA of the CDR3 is TGTGCCAGCAGATTGTGGGGGGGAGTCTACGAGCAGTACTTC.

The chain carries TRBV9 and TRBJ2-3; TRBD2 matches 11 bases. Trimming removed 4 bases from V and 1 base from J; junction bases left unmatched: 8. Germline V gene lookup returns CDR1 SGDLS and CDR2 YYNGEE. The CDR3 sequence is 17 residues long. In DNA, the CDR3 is TGTGCCAGCAGCATATCCGGGACTAGCGGCCGCACAGATACGCAGTATTTT. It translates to CASSISGTSGRTDTQYF.

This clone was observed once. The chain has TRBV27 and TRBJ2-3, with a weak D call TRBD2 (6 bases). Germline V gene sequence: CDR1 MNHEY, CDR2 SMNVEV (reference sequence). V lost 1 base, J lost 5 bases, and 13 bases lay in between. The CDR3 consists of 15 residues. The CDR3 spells CASSLLAGSGDTQYF. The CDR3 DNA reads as TGTGCCAGCAGTTTATTGGCGGGGTCGGGAGATACGCAGTATTTT.

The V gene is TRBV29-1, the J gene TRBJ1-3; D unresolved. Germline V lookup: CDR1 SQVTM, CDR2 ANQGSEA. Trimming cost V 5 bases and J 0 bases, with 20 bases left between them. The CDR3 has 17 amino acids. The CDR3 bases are TGCAGCGTTCTAAAACAAGGCCCCTACTCCTCTGGAAACACCATATATTTT. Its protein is CSVLKQGPYSSGNTIYF.

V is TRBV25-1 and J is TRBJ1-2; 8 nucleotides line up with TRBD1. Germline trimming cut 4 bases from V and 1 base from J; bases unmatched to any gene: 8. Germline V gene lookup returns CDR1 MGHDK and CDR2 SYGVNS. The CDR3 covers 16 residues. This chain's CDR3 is CASSGSGTGDNYGYTF. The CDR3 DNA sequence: TGTGCCAGCAGTGGCTCAGGGACAGGAGATAACTATGGCTACACCTTC.

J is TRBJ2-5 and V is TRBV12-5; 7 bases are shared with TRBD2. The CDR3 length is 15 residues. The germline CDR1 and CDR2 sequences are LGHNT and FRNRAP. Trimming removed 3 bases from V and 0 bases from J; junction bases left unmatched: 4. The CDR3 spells CASGFAGTNQETQYF. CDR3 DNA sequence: TGTGCTAGTGGTTTCGCCGGGACTAACCAAGAGACCCAGTACTTC. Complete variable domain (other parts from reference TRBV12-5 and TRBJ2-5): DARVTQTPRHKVTEMGQEVTMRCQPILGHNTVFWYRQTMMQGLELLAYFRNRAPLDDSGMPKDRFSAEMPDATLATLKIQPSEPRDSAVYFCASGFAGTNQETQYFGPGTRLLVL.

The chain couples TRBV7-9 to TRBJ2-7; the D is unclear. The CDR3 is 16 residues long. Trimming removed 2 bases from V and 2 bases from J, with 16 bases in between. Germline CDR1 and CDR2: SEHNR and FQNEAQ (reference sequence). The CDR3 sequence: CASSLILGTATYEQYF. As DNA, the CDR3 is TGTGCCAGCAGCTTAATACTGGGTACAGCGACCTACGAGCAGTACTTC.